These 29 T cell receptor beta chains originate from one sample sequenced in a study of human thymus T cells. Here immunoSEQ multiplex PCR was the method, and the copy in TCRdb shows in-frame clones only, minus some. This table has 100,000 to 150,000 clones, around 94% appearing once. Surgeons resected thymus tissue during corrective heart surgery. The sample was thymus tissue. The origin of the receptors is a boy in the first two years of life with a congenital heart defect but otherwise immunologically healthy.

V and J are TRBV30 and TRBJ1-2; 7 bases map to TRBD1. This CDR3 comprises 11 residues. The germline V gene has CDR1 GTSNPN and CDR2 SVGIG (reference sequence). Unmatched junction bases numbered 2, after V lost 4 bases and J lost 6 bases. CDR3 in DNA: TGTGCCTGGAACGACAGGGATGGCTACACCTTC. Its protein product is CAWNDRDGYTF.

The chain employs TRBV4-2 and TRBJ2-1; no clear D gene. This CDR3 comprises 11 residues. The V end lost 1 base, the J end lost 8 bases, and 3 bases lay between the germline ends. CDR1 and CDR2 from the germline V gene are LGHNA and YNFKEQ. The CDR3 sequence: CASSQGYEQFF. The CDR3 nucleotides read TGTGCCAGCAGCCAAGGCTATGAGCAGTTCTTC.

The V and J genes are TRBV5-1 and TRBJ2-3; maybe TRBD1 (7 bases). V lost 4 bases and J lost 2, with 23 bases in between. CDR1 is SGHRS and CDR2 is YFSETQ in the germline V gene. The CDR3 length is 18 residues. CDR3: CASSRDREEGLDTDTQYF. CDR3 coding DNA: TGCGCCAGCAGCCGTGACAGGGAGGAAGGTCTGGACACAGATACGCAGTATTTT.

This clone appeared a single time. This specimen includes other DNA sequences encoding the same CDR3. The chain employs TRBV5-6 and TRBJ2-7; maybe TRBD2 (5 bases). Deletions cut 1 base from V and 0 bases from J, with 5 bases between. The CDR3 loop spans 13 amino acids. Germline V lookup: CDR1 SGHDT, CDR2 YYEEEE. The chain's CDR3 is CASSLRGSYEQYF. DNA for the CDR3: TGTGCCAGCAGCTTGCGGGGCTCCTACGAGCAGTACTTC.

The chain links TRBV30 to TRBJ2-5; 12 positions match TRBD2. The CDR3 is 17 residues long. V lost 1 base and J lost 1; bases outside the gene matches: 7. Germline CDR1 reads GTSNPN; CDR2 reads SVGIG (reference sequence). The CDR3 DNA reads as TGTGCCTGGAGTGAGGCTAGCGGGGGGGAGATCCAAGAGACCCAGTACTTC. Its protein product is CAWSEASGGEIQETQYF.

This chain uses TRBV7-2 with TRBJ2-2; 9 bases map to TRBD1. V gave up 4 bases and J gave up 2 bases; unmatched junction bases: 8. The CDR3 has 17 residues. Germline CDR1 is SGHTA and CDR2 is FQGNSA. The CDR3: CASSSRRGQGNTGELFF. DNA for the CDR3: TGTGCCAGCAGCTCCCGTCGGGGACAGGGAAACACCGGGGAGCTGTTTTTT.

This clone appeared once. V gene TRBV5-1 combines with J gene TRBJ1-2; possibly TRBD1 for D (6 bases). Trimming pared 1 base from V and 5 bases from J, leaving 21 bases between. CDR1 and CDR2 from the germline V gene are SGHRS and YFSETQ. The CDR3 is made up of 17 amino acids. The CDR3 loop is CASSLRGVTGTQYGYTF. For the CDR3, the DNA is TGCGCCAGCAGCTTGCGAGGGGTAACAGGGACTCAATATGGCTACACCTTC.

The genes are TRBV6-1 and TRBJ1-1, with D unclear. The CDR3 is 16 residues long. CDR1 MNHNS and CDR2 SASEGT come from the germline V gene. Between the trimmed V and J ends, which lost 1 base and 1 base, there was a span of 13 bases. In nucleotides, the CDR3 is TGTGCCAGCAGTGAAGTTGGACTTTACCCGAACACTGAAGCTTTCTTT. As protein: CASSEVGLYPNTEAFF.

This chain connects TRBV28 to TRBJ2-3; TRBD2 agrees at 10 bases. There are 15 residues in the CDR3. Unmatched junction bases numbered 4, after V lost 2 bases and J lost 5 bases. From germline, CDR1 is MDHEN and CDR2 SYDVKM. Here the CDR3 DNA reads TGTGCCAGCAGTTTAGTCAGCGGGGGGGAAGATACGCAGTATTTT. This sequence encodes CASSLVSGGEDTQYF. Using reference TRBV28 and TRBJ2-3 for the parts outside the CDR3, the full variable domain is DVKVTQSSRYLVKRTGEKVFLECVQDMDHENMFWYRQDPGLGLRLIYFSYDVKMKEKGDIPEGYSVSREKKERFSLILESASTNQTSMYLCASSLVSGGEDTQYFGPGTRLTVL.

This sequence joins TRBV6-1 and TRBJ1-1; 7 nucleotides agree with TRBD1. Germline values: CDR1 MNHNS, CDR2 SASEGT. Losses at the gene ends were 6 bases for V and 3 bases for J; bases not matched to a gene: 7. The CDR3 totals 14 residues. CDR3 amino acids: CASRWTGYHTEAFF. The CDR3 nucleotides read TGTGCCAGCAGATGGACAGGATATCACACTGAAGCTTTCTTT.

The chain uses TRBV7-6 and TRBJ1-2; D is undetermined. Germline CDR1 SGHVS, CDR2 FNYEAQ. Trimming shortened V by 2 bases and J by 7 bases, and 17 bases separated the two germline ends. CDR3 length: 15 residues. CDR3 loop: CASSLTPGGGSGYTF. Here the CDR3 DNA reads TGTGCCAGCAGCTTAACTCCCGGAGGAGGAAGTGGCTACACCTTC.

The rearrangement links TRBV7-2 to TRBJ1-1; a possible D gene is TRBD1 (6 bases). The CDR3 contains 17 residues. Germline V gives CDR1 SGHTA, CDR2 FQGNSA. The ends were cut back, 3 bases at V and 4 bases at J, with 21 bases in the middle. CDR3 nucleotides: TGTGCCAGCAGCTTCGTACCAGGGGTGGCCTTGGGCACTGAAGCTTTCTTT. Amino acid sequence: CASSFVPGVALGTEAFF.

The genes are TRBV30 and TRBJ1-5; tentatively, D is TRBD1 (6 bases). Trimming took 2 bases from V and 6 from J, leaving 23 bases between them. The CDR3 covers 17 residues. The germline V gene has CDR1 GTSNPN and CDR2 SVGIG (reference sequence). For the CDR3, the DNA is TGTGCCTGGAGTAGCAAAACCCCGACGAAAGGGGGTCAGCCCCAGCATTTT. Translating gives CAWSSKTPTKGGQPQHF.

The chain uses TRBV7-3 and TRBJ1-2, with 8 positions matching TRBD1. The CDR3 extends over 17 amino acids. The germline V gene has CDR1 SGHTA and CDR2 FQGTGA. After removal of 7 bases from V and 2 bases from J, the junction contained 15 bases not matched to a gene. The CDR3 nucleotides are TGTGCCAGCACCACCTTGGGGACAGGAAGAGGGAACTATGGCTACACCTTC. It is translated as CASTTLGTGRGNYGYTF.

This chain connects TRBV27 to TRBJ1-3; D remains ambiguous. Germline-derived CDR1 and CDR2 are MNHEY and SMNVEV (reference sequence). Trimming cost V 5 bases and J 0 bases, with 11 bases left between them. The CDR3 is 15 residues long. CDR3 DNA sequence: TGTGCCAGCAGTCCCGGACGGCTCTCTGGAAACACCATATATTTT. Protein sequence: CASSPGRLSGNTIYF.

This rearrangement joins TRBV5-5 to TRBJ1-3, with 9 bases fitting TRBD1. The CDR3 is made up of 18 amino acids. CDR1 and CDR2 (germline): SGHKS, YYEKEE (reference sequence). After removal of 1 base from V and 4 bases from J, the junction contained 12 bases not matched to a gene. Written as DNA, the CDR3 is TGTGCCAGCAGCTTGTCCCCCATACAGGGGGCGAGGGGAAACACCATATATTTT. Amino acid sequence: CASSLSPIQGARGNTIYF.

The rearrangement joins TRBV14 to TRBJ2-1; D gene unclear. This CDR3 has 16 residues. The V end was cut by 1 base, the J end by 12 bases, with 22 bases between. CDR1 SGHDN and CDR2 FVKESK come from the germline V gene. CDR3 amino acids: CASSQGPTNPERGQFF. DNA of the CDR3: TGTGCCAGCAGCCAAGGCCCGACGAACCCTGAAAGAGGGCAGTTCTTC.

The chain is built from TRBV27 and TRBJ2-7; a weak D match, TRBD1 (5 bases). This CDR3 is 14 amino acids long. CDR1 is MNHEY and CDR2 is SMNVEV in the germline V gene (reference sequence). With 8 bases removed from V and 5 bases from J, the gap between germline ends came to 19 bases. CDR3: CASACFTGPHEQYF. CDR3 coding DNA: TGTGCCAGCGCCTGCTTCACAGGTCCCCACGAGCAGTACTTC.

The CDR3 is CASSALGDGTKDEQFF. The CDR3 bases are TGTGCCAGCAGTGCACTAGGGGACGGAACAAAGGATGAGCAGTTCTTC. V and J are TRBV2 and TRBJ2-1; either TRBD1 or TRBD2 may fit D (5 bases each). The V end lost 4 bases, the J end lost 8 bases, and 21 bases lay between the germline ends. Looked up from germline, CDR1 is SNHLY and CDR2 is FYNNEI. The CDR3 covers 16 residues. Filled out from reference TRBV2 and TRBJ2-1, the complete variable domain reads EPEVTQTPSHQVTQMGQEVILRCVPISNHLYFYWYRQILGQKVEFLVSFYNNEISEKSEIFDDQFSVERPDGSNFTLKIRSTKLEDSAMYFCASSALGDGTKDEQFFGPGTRLTVL.

The table lists this clone with a count of one. This sequence joins TRBV5-4 and TRBJ1-2; TRBD1 is a possible D gene (5 bases). Germline V gene sequence: CDR1 SGHNT, CDR2 YYREEE (reference sequence). This CDR3 comprises 13 residues. Trimming removed 0 bases from V and 4 bases from J, with 7 bases in between. The CDR3: CASSLVGVYGYTF. The CDR3 DNA follows: TGTGCCAGCAGCTTGGTAGGGGTCTATGGCTACACCTTC.

This clone was counted once. The genes are TRBV15 and TRBJ1-2; D is unresolved. Trimming stripped 4 bases from V and 1 base from J, with 16 bases between. CDR1 and CDR2 from the germline V gene are LNHNV and YYDKDF (reference sequence). The CDR3 has 16 residues. The chain's CDR3 is CATSNATTPDNYGYTF. DNA for the CDR3: TGTGCCACCAGCAACGCAACGACTCCGGATAACTATGGCTACACCTTC.

In this sample, this clone turned up once. The V call is TRBV28, the J call TRBJ2-5; D possibly uses TRBD1 or TRBD2 (6 bases each). Germline CDR1 is MDHEN and CDR2 is SYDVKM. Trimming left V 5 bases short and J 3 bases short, with 22 bases between. This CDR3 region has 17 residues. Written as DNA, the CDR3 is TGTGCCAGCAGTGAATACACCAGGGGCGGGGTAGAAGAGACCCAGTACTTC. Translated, it gives CASSEYTRGGVEETQYF.

The genes are TRBV11-2 and TRBJ2-1, with D possibly being TRBD1 or TRBD2 (5 bases each). Germline V lookup: CDR1 SGHAT, CDR2 FQNNGV. The germline V and J ends were trimmed by 1 base and 0 bases, with 13 bases remaining between them. This CDR3 is 17 amino acids long. The CDR3 here is CASSLVPGTASYNEQFF. CDR3 sequence (DNA): TGTGCCAGCAGCTTAGTCCCCGGGACGGCCTCCTACAATGAGCAGTTCTTC.

This chain connects TRBV2 to TRBJ2-1; TRBD2 might be the D (6 bases). The CDR3 is 15 amino acids. CDR1 and CDR2 (germline): SNHLY, FYNNEI. The ends were cut back, 3 bases at V and 0 bases at J, with 9 bases in the middle. CDR3 in amino acids: CASSDGGSSYNEQFF. CDR3 sequence (DNA): TGTGCCAGCAGTGACGGGGGAAGCTCCTACAATGAGCAGTTCTTC.

This clone is a singleton in its sample. The CDR3 region has the DNA TGTGCCAGCAGTTTAGCCGCAGGAGGGGCCTACGAGCAGTACTTC. Translating it yields CASSLAAGGAYEQYF. The rearrangement joins TRBV27 to TRBJ2-7; a possible D gene is TRBD2 (6 bases). This CDR3 spans 15 amino acids. Germline CDR1 reads MNHEY; CDR2 reads SMNVEV (reference sequence). Trimming cost V 2 bases and J 2 bases, with 13 bases left between them.

The genes are TRBV4-2 and TRBJ1-3; D is uncertain. This CDR3 spans 16 amino acids. Looked up from germline, CDR1 is LGHNA and CDR2 is YNFKEQ. V was clipped by 0 bases and J by 4 bases, with 13 bases between them. DNA for the CDR3: TGTGCCAGCAGCCAAGAGTACCTCATAGACGGAAACACCATATATTTT. It translates to CASSQEYLIDGNTIYF.

J is TRBJ2-7 and V is TRBV5-1; 7 bases line up with TRBD1. Trimming took 2 bases from V and 3 from J; bases not matched to a gene: 5. Germline V gene data show CDR1 as SGHRS and CDR2 as YFSETQ. This CDR3 is built from 14 residues. CDR3 sequence reads: CASSLWDRFYEQYF. DNA for the CDR3: TGCGCCAGCAGCTTATGGGACAGATTCTACGAGCAGTACTTC.

This sequence joins TRBV7-9 and TRBJ2-6; the D is unclear. The CDR3 covers 14 residues. Looked up from germline, CDR1 is SEHNR and CDR2 is FQNEAQ (reference sequence). V lost 5 bases and J lost 4, with 9 bases in between. CDR3 sequence (DNA): TGTGCCAGCAGCCGCGAGTGGGGGGCCAACGTCCTGACTTTC. As protein: CASSREWGANVLTF.

The rearrangement links TRBV7-9 to TRBJ2-3; D is perhaps TRBD2 (6 bases). This CDR3 region has 14 residues. V was trimmed by 1 base and J by 4 bases, leaving 9 bases between them. Germline CDR1 reads SEHNR; CDR2 reads FQNEAQ (reference sequence). Here the CDR3 reads CASSLGGGPDTQYF. The CDR3 DNA reads as TGTGCCAGCAGCTTAGGAGGAGGGCCAGATACGCAGTATTTT. The entire variable domain, with the rest obtained from reference TRBV7-9 and TRBJ2-3, is as follows: DTGVSQNPRHKITKRGQNVTFRCDPISEHNRLYWYRQTLGQGPEFLTYFQNEAQLEKSRLLSDRFSAERPKGSFSTLEIQRTEQGDSAMYLCASSLGGGPDTQYFGPGTRLTVL.